These T cell receptor beta chains were read from a single sample in a study of regulatory T cells in long-lasting Graves disease. Each CDR3 protein is one row after TCRdb ran MiXCR on the multiplex PCR reads. The data show under 300,000 distinct CDR3 sequences, 20% to 25% seen once. Sample: peripheral blood mononuclear cells (PBMCs), taken at new diagnosis, from a patient treated with antithyroid drugs. These receptors were collected from a female donor with Graves disease. The conserved cysteine and the conserved F or W are not part of the CDR3 here. The order of the fields is V gene, J gene, CDR3 protein.

V gene: TRBV11-2
J gene: TRBJ1-1
CDR3 protein: ASSLPSNTEAF

V gene: TRBV20-1
J gene: TRBJ1-6
CDR3 protein: SASGQTNSPLH

V gene: TRBV19
J gene: TRBJ2-1
CDR3 protein: ASSIFSDSSREQF

V gene: TRBV12-3/TRBV12-4
J gene: TRBJ1-5
CDR3 protein: ASRNRDGQPQH

V gene: TRBV6-2/TRBV6-3
J gene: TRBJ2-7
CDR3 protein: ASSYTQGMGYEQY

V gene: TRBV25-1
J gene: TRBJ1-2
CDR3 protein: ASSEYQGGYGYT

V gene: TRBV3-1
J gene: TRBJ2-1
CDR3 protein: ASSKTSGYDNEQF

V gene: TRBV18
J gene: TRBJ2-3
CDR3 protein: ASSPTSGTFTDTQY

V gene: TRBV6-5
J gene: TRBJ2-2
CDR3 protein: ASSSDRITGELF

V gene: TRBV7-2
J gene: TRBJ1-4
CDR3 protein: ASSFFGRDEKLF

V gene: TRBV9
J gene: TRBJ2-5
CDR3 protein: ASSTNGERGETQY

V gene: TRBV6-1
J gene: TRBJ1-4
CDR3 protein: ASSRSIVIEKLF

V gene: TRBV20-1
J gene: TRBJ2-1
CDR3 protein: SARDLDRVRHEQF

V gene: TRBV5-6
J gene: TRBJ1-5
CDR3 protein: ASSRGGPASNQPQH

V gene: TRBV11-3
J gene: TRBJ2-7
CDR3 protein: ASSFQPGQIYEQY

V gene: TRBV20-1
J gene: TRBJ1-4
CDR3 protein: SARVRGNEKLF

V gene: TRBV20-1
J gene: TRBJ2-1
CDR3 protein: SARDAGTSSYNEQF

V gene: TRBV28
J gene: TRBJ1-5
CDR3 protein: ASSFLVGGNQPQH

V gene: TRBV5-4
J gene: TRBJ2-1
CDR3 protein: ASTTGGDQFSYNEQF

V gene: TRBV30
J gene: TRBJ1-2
CDR3 protein: AWSHRTTWYGYT

V gene: TRBV7-9
J gene: TRBJ2-5
CDR3 protein: ASSLVSRHQETQY

V gene: TRBV9
J gene: TRBJ2-7
CDR3 protein: ASSVGGLSSYEQY

V gene: TRBV28
J gene: TRBJ1-2
CDR3 protein: ASSLTGKEGYT

V gene: TRBV7-9
J gene: TRBJ2-1
CDR3 protein: ASSPAWVGQGANEQF

V gene: TRBV7-8
J gene: TRBJ2-5
CDR3 protein: ASSLVLGEQETQY

V gene: TRBV3-1
J gene: TRBJ2-3
CDR3 protein: ASSQDIAERNTQY

V gene: TRBV5-6
J gene: TRBJ2-2
CDR3 protein: ASSPDGRREFGTGELF

V gene: TRBV6-2/TRBV6-3
J gene: TRBJ2-5
CDR3 protein: ASSYDGRGETQY

V gene: TRBV7-2
J gene: TRBJ1-5
CDR3 protein: ASSLNTGPPPQPQH

V gene: TRBV20-1
J gene: TRBJ2-2
CDR3 protein: SAPAVGQGYTGELF

V gene: TRBV7-3
J gene: TRBJ1-1
CDR3 protein: ASTTGPNTEAF

V gene: TRBV7-2
J gene: TRBJ2-7
CDR3 protein: ASSADRYEQY

V gene: TRBV11-3
J gene: TRBJ2-1
CDR3 protein: ASSPRNREGSYNEQF